Shown below are 26 T cell receptor beta chains from a single sample sequenced in a study of Graves' ophthalmopathy and Graves' hyperthyroidism. CDR3 regions of TCR beta were amplified from RNA transcripts. Second-round multiplex PCR came after a first-round RT-PCR that employed HTBI primers. MiXCR, applied by TCRdb to the multiplex PCR reads, yields one record per CDR3 protein. The sample consists of almost 750,000 distinct CDR3 sequences, around 40% of them appearing once. Sequencing was carried out using peripheral blood. The receptor set was obtained from an adult man with Graves' ophthalmopathy.

V is TRBV20-1 and J is TRBJ2-7; D gene unclear. The CDR3 spans 14 residues. CDR1 and CDR2 (germline): DFQATT, SNEGSKA (reference sequence). Trimming cost V 0 bases and J 3 bases, with 12 bases left between them. The CDR3 loop is CSARDDNKLYEQYF. The CDR3 region has the DNA TGCAGTGCTAGAGATGACAACAAACTCTACGAGCAGTACTTC.

This clonotype was recorded a few times. The chain is built from TRBV25-1 and TRBJ1-1; D ambiguous. This CDR3 contains 14 residues. Germline V gives CDR1 MGHDK, CDR2 SYGVNS. V was pared by 4 bases and J by 1 base, with 10 bases between. The CDR3 coding sequence is TGTGCCAGCAGTGTAGGGAGACCGAACACTGAAGCTTTCTTT. The encoded protein is CASSVGRPNTEAFF.

As regards this clonotype: A single base separates this from a much larger clone, so it may be a read error. The chain combines TRBV9 with TRBJ1-6; D not certain. This CDR3 region has 15 residues. Germline CDR1 SGDLS, CDR2 YYNGEE. CDR3 region: CASSVSGGNNSSLHF. The CDR3 nucleotides are TGTGCCAGCAGCGTAAGCGGCGGAAATAATTCATCCCTCCACTTT.

This clonotype appeared many times. The V call is TRBV29-1, the J call TRBJ1-1; D is uncertain. The V gene lost 5 bases and the J gene lost 2 bases, with 12 bases spanning the gap. The CDR3 totals 13 residues. Germline CDR1 and CDR2: SQVTM and ANQGSEA. The CDR3 DNA follows: TGCAGCGTTTATACAGCCTCCAACACTGAAGCTTTCTTT. Protein product: CSVYTASNTEAFF.

The chain uses TRBV5-1 and TRBJ2-2; the D gene is possibly TRBD1 (6 bases). Trimming took 0 bases from V and 5 from J, leaving 8 bases between them. CDR3 size: 14 residues. Germline CDR1 and CDR2: SGHRS and YFSETQ. The CDR3 DNA follows: TGCGCCAGCAGCTTGGGGACAGCTACCGGGGAGCTGTTTTTT. Protein sequence: CASSLGTATGELFF.

The V call is TRBV20-1, the J call TRBJ1-2, with 8 bases aligning to TRBD1. The germline V gene has CDR1 DFQATT and CDR2 SNEGSKA (reference sequence). The V segment lost 7 bases and the J segment 3 bases; nucleotides outside the gene matches: 10. CDR3 length: 14 residues. The CDR3, as DNA: TGCAGTGTCAAGAGACAGGGGCGGGACTATGGCTACACCTTC. Translation gives CSVKRQGRDYGYTF.

The chain links TRBV10-1 to TRBJ2-3; D remains ambiguous. From germline, CDR1 is WNHNN and CDR2 SYGVQD (reference sequence). The CDR3 runs to 15 residues. The V and J ends lost 4 bases and 2 bases respectively, with 13 bases between them. The CDR3 DNA reads TGCGCCAGCAGTGTGGACGATCAAGACACAGATACGCAGTATTTT. Translating gives CASSVDDQDTDTQYF.

The gene calls are TRBV24-1 and TRBJ2-5; weak D call: TRBD1 (6 bases). V lost 4 bases and J 5 bases, leaving 22 bases between the germline ends. The CDR3 is 17 amino acids. The germline CDR1 and CDR2 sequences are KGHDR and SFDVKD. CDR3 loop: CATSEPSTGLEMETQYF. DNA of the CDR3: TGTGCCACCAGTGAGCCGTCGACAGGTTTAGAGATGGAGACCCAGTACTTC.

This clonotype was detected many times. This chain links TRBV5-8 with TRBJ2-7, with D possibly called TRBD1 or TRBD2 (5 bases each). V was pared by 1 base and J by 6 bases, with 11 bases between. The length of the CDR3 is 13 residues. Germline V gives CDR1 SGHTS, CDR2 YDEGEE. The CDR3 DNA follows: TGTGCCAGCAGCTTGAGCCGGGGCGGCGAGCAGTACTTC. This gives the protein CASSLSRGGEQYF.

The chain employs TRBV6-1 and TRBJ2-7; 7 positions match TRBD2. CDR3 size: 13 residues. V shed 8 bases and J 3 bases; nucleotides not matched to a gene: 7. The germline gives CDR1 MNHNS, CDR2 SASEGT. Here the CDR3 reads CASSGRDYYEQYF. CDR3 DNA sequence: TGTGCCAGCTCCGGCAGGGACTACTACGAGCAGTACTTC.

The chain joins TRBV24-1 to TRBJ2-7, with 8 bases that match TRBD1. Per the germline V gene, CDR1 is KGHDR and CDR2 is SFDVKD. V dropped 11 bases and J dropped 2; count of bases not matched to a gene: 13. The CDR3 contains 15 residues. The CDR3 DNA reads as TGTGCCAGCAGCTTTAGCGACAGGGGCACCTACGAGCAGTACTTC. This gives the protein CASSFSDRGTYEQYF.

This clonotype was observed a handful of times. The chain has TRBV7-3 and TRBJ1-6; unclear D gene. CDR3 length: 17 amino acids. V lost 1 base and J 0 bases, leaving 10 bases between the germline ends. The V gene's germline CDR1 is SGHTA and CDR2 FQGTGA. The CDR3, as DNA: TGTGCCAGCAGCTTAATGGGTGGGAGCTCCTATAATTCACCCCTCCACTTT. Protein: CASSLMGGSSYNSPLHF.

The V gene is TRBV19, the J gene TRBJ1-3, with D possibly being TRBD1 (6 bases). This CDR3 spans 15 amino acids. The germline V and J ends were trimmed by 8 bases and 0 bases, with 14 bases remaining between them. Germline V gene lookup returns CDR1 LNHDA and CDR2 SQIVND (reference sequence). CDR3 in amino acids: CASSSQGLSGNTIYF. The CDR3 DNA reads as TGTGCCAGTTCATCTCAGGGGCTCTCTGGAAACACCATATATTTT.

This clonotype was counted only a few times. The chain joins TRBV7-2 to TRBJ1-4, with D perhaps matching TRBD1 (5 bases). In germline, CDR1 is SGHTA, CDR2 FQGNSA. V lost 4 bases to trimming and J lost 0 bases, with 9 bases between them. The CDR3 is 15 residues long. In nucleotides, the CDR3 is TGTGCCAGCAGCTCTCGGACAACAACTAATGAAAAACTGTTTTTT. Translation: CASSSRTTTNEKLFF.

This clonotype appeared many times. The chain combines TRBV7-9 with TRBJ1-1, with unresolved D. CDR3 length equals 13 residues. The V gene's germline CDR1 is SEHNR and CDR2 FQNEAQ (reference sequence). Deletions cut 5 bases from V and 1 base from J, with 8 bases between. CDR3 DNA sequence: TGTGCCAGCAGCCGCGGAGGGAACACTGAAGCTTTCTTT. It encodes CASSRGGNTEAFF.

The chain employs TRBV7-2 and TRBJ1-5; possibly TRBD1 for D (6 bases). CDR3 length equals 20 residues. V lost 6 bases to trimming and J lost 2 bases, with 29 bases between them. CDR1 and CDR2 from the germline V gene are SGHTA and FQGNSA. CDR3 nucleotides: TGTGCCAGCAGTTACTCACAGGGAGACGGAGGATCCGGTGGCAATCAGCCCCAGCATTTT. Translating it yields CASSYSQGDGGSGGNQPQHF.

This clonotype was counted at least ten times. V usage is TRBV24-1 and J usage is TRBJ2-7, with a possible D match to TRBD1 (6 bases). The germline gives CDR1 KGHDR, CDR2 SFDVKD. The CDR3 is 13 residues long. V was trimmed by 4 bases and J by 6 bases, leaving 12 bases between them. Here the CDR3 reads CATSDSTGGEQYF. The CDR3 bases are TGTGCCACCAGTGACTCGACAGGTGGCGAGCAGTACTTC.

In its sample, this clonotype was seen many times. The chain is built from TRBV20-1 and TRBJ1-5; D is uncertain. In germline, CDR1 is DFQATT, CDR2 SNEGSKA (reference sequence). The CDR3 is 14 residues long. The V and J ends lost 3 bases and 3 bases respectively, with 12 bases between them. Here the CDR3 reads CSARAEAFNQPQHF. In nucleotides, the CDR3 is TGCAGTGCTAGGGCAGAAGCATTCAATCAGCCCCAGCATTTT.

This clonotype was detected many times. V and J are TRBV10-3 and TRBJ1-1; D remains ambiguous. Germline lookup yields CDR1 ENHRY and CDR2 SYGVKD. The V and J ends lost 10 bases and 3 bases respectively, with 9 bases between them. This CDR3 is built from 11 residues. CDR3 in amino acids: CATRIDTEAFF. CDR3 sequence (DNA): TGTGCCACCAGAATAGACACTGAAGCTTTCTTT.

This clonotype was seen once. The chain carries TRBV29-1 and TRBJ1-1; possible D gene TRBD1, 6 bases. V gave up 4 bases and J gave up 11 bases, with 11 bases separating them. The length of the CDR3 is 10 residues. Per the germline V gene, CDR1 is SQVTM and CDR2 is ANQGSEA. The CDR3 DNA reads TGCAGCGTTGGACAGGCGAGGGCTTTCTTT. It is translated as CSVGQARAFF. Supplemented by reference TRBV29-1 and TRBJ1-1, the full variable domain reads SAVISQKPSRDICQRGTSLTIQCQVDSQVTMMFWYRQQPGQSLTLIATANQGSEATYESGFVIDKFPISRPNLTFSTLTVSNMSPEDSSIYLCSVGQARAFFGQGTRLTVV.

V gene TRBV6-2 or TRBV6-3 combines with J gene TRBJ1-5; the match to TRBD1 covers 7 bases. Looked up from germline, CDR1 is MNHEY and CDR2 is SVGEGT. This CDR3 spans 14 amino acids. J gave up 5 bases and V 6 bases, and 7 bases lay outside the gene matches. This CDR3 reads CASSVGRGYQPQHF. The CDR3 coding sequence is TGTGCCAGCAGCGTTGGCAGGGGGTATCAGCCCCAGCATTTT.

The V call is TRBV7-9, the J call TRBJ2-7; D not certain. The CDR3 totals 14 residues. V lost 3 bases to trimming and J lost 4 bases, with 13 bases between them. CDR1 and CDR2 (germline): SEHNR, FQNEAQ (reference sequence). CDR3 sequence: CASSLVAGEYEQYF. CDR3 bases: TGTGCCAGCAGCTTGGTGGCAGGCGAATACGAGCAGTACTTC.

This clonotype was observed at least ten times. This sequence joins TRBV10-3 and TRBJ1-2; D gene ambiguous. This CDR3 is 10 amino acids long. V was clipped by 10 bases and J by 13 bases, with 16 bases between them. CDR1 ENHRY and CDR2 SYGVKD come from the germline V gene. The CDR3, as DNA: TGTGCCAGCACTCCGGGAGTCGGCACCTTC. Protein: CASTPGVGTF.

V is TRBV15 and J is TRBJ1-2; D is uncertain. V was cut by 3 bases and J by 0 bases, with 8 bases left in between. Germline lookup yields CDR1 LNHNV and CDR2 YYDKDF (reference sequence). The length of the CDR3 is 14 residues. The CDR3: CATSREGTNYGYTF. CDR3 coding DNA: TGTGCCACCAGCAGGGAAGGAACTAACTATGGCTACACCTTC. Filled out from reference TRBV15 and TRBJ1-2, the complete variable domain reads DAMVIQNPRYQVTQFGKPVTLSCSQTLNHNVMYWYQQKSSQAPKLLFHYYDKDFNNEADTPDNFQSRRPNTSFCFLDIRSPGLGDTAMYLCATSREGTNYGYTFGSGTRLTVV.

This clonotype was counted many times. V usage is TRBV24-1 and J usage is TRBJ2-2; D remains ambiguous. The CDR3 has 11 amino acids. The germline V and J ends were trimmed by 5 bases and 7 bases, with 4 bases remaining between them. Germline V gene data show CDR1 as KGHDR and CDR2 as SFDVKD. The chain's CDR3 is CATSGDGELFF. As DNA, the CDR3 is TGTGCCACCAGTGGGGACGGGGAGCTGTTTTTT.

The table lists this clonotype with many counts. The rearrangement uses TRBV25-1 and TRBJ2-7; D possibly corresponds to TRBD2 (6 bases). Germline lookup yields CDR1 MGHDK and CDR2 SYGVNS. The CDR3 is made up of 14 amino acids. V gave up 4 bases and J gave up 6 bases, with 16 bases separating them. The CDR3 DNA reads TGTGCCAGCAGTGGCCCCTTGGCGGGGTCCGAGCAGTACTTC. This gives the protein CASSGPLAGSEQYF.